One sample yielded the 22 T cell receptor beta chains listed below, sequenced in a study of blood T cell repertoires in COVID-19. Sequencing used immunoSEQ multiplex PCR; TCRdb keeps in-frame clones, though not all of them. The repertoire holds about 190,000 clones, with around 76% as singletons. The sample comprised peripheral blood. The receptors derive from a woman between 55 and 75 years old with COVID-19, enrolled during active disease.

Here the CDR3 DNA reads TGCGCCAGCAGTTTTAACAGGGGAACTGAAGCTTTCTTT. Protein: CASSFNRGTEAFF. This chain joins TRBV5-1 and TRBJ1-1, with 7 bases aligning to TRBD1. The germline CDR1 and CDR2 sequences are SGHRS and YFSETQ. This CDR3 has 13 residues. The J segment lost 5 bases and the V segment lost 5 bases, leaving 6 bases of the junction unmatched.

This chain joins TRBV6-5 and TRBJ2-7; 9 bases agree with TRBD2. Germline V gene lookup returns CDR1 MNHEY and CDR2 SVGAGI. The CDR3 consists of 15 residues. With 6 bases clipped from V and 0 bases from J, the junction kept 6 bases outside the gene matches. The CDR3, as DNA: TGTGCCAGCAGCCGACTAGCGGTAAGCTCCTACGAGCAGTACTTC. It translates to CASSRLAVSSYEQYF.

The rearrangement links TRBV7-3 to TRBJ2-2; 8 bases are a match to TRBD1. Germline CDR1 reads SGHTA; CDR2 reads FQGTGA. The CDR3 sequence is 14 residues long. V shed 6 bases, J shed 7 bases, and the junction held 7 bases outside the gene matches. The CDR3 loop reads CASSQTGEGGELFF. The CDR3 nucleotides read TGTGCCAGCAGTCAGACAGGGGAAGGCGGGGAGCTGTTTTTT.

The chain has TRBV30 and TRBJ1-2, with a possible D match to TRBD1 (6 bases). V lost 0 bases and J lost 9, with 20 bases in between. CDR1 GTSNPN and CDR2 SVGIG come from the germline V gene (reference sequence). The CDR3 covers 15 residues. CDR3 DNA: TGTGCCTGGAGTGTACTTGGGGGCGGAGGTACAAGCTACACCTTC. Translating it yields CAWSVLGGGGTSYTF. Looking up the rest from reference TRBV30 and TRBJ1-2 gives the full variable domain: SQTIHQWPATLVQPVGSPLSLECTVEGTSNPNLYWYRQAAGRGLQLLFYSVGIGQISSEVPQNLSASRPQDRQFILSSKKLLLSDSGFYLCAWSVLGGGGTSYTFGSGTRLTVV.

J is TRBJ1-1 and V is TRBV6-5; 9 bases agree with TRBD1. CDR3 length: 14 amino acids. CDR1 is MNHEY and CDR2 is SVGAGI in the germline V gene. Trimming cost V 6 bases and J 10 bases; bases outside gene matches: 12. The CDR3 reads CASRVPGTGKRAFF. The CDR3 DNA sequence: TGTGCCAGCAGGGTCCCTGGGACAGGGAAACGAGCTTTCTTT.

The V gene is TRBV2, the J gene TRBJ2-7, with 8 bases lining up with TRBD2. Germline CDR1 reads SNHLY; CDR2 reads FYNNEI. The CDR3 loop spans 13 amino acids. V shed 9 bases and J 2 bases; nucleotides not matched to a gene: 6. The CDR3 reads CASTSGAAYEQYF. The CDR3 DNA sequence: TGTGCCAGTACTAGCGGAGCTGCCTACGAGCAGTACTTC.

This clone was observed a few times. The chain recombines TRBV2 with TRBJ2-2, with TRBD1 matching over 8 bases. The CDR3 is 14 amino acids. Germline values: CDR1 SNHLY, CDR2 FYNNEI. Trimming cost V 1 base and J 6 bases; bases outside gene matches: 1. The DNA for the CDR3 is TGTGCCAGCAGTGAAGACAGGGGGGCCGGGGAGCTGTTTTTT. Protein sequence: CASSEDRGAGELFF.

The chain recombines TRBV7-3 with TRBJ1-1; D remains ambiguous. CDR1 SGHTA and CDR2 FQGTGA come from the germline V gene. Trimming took off 2 bases at V and 0 bases at J, with 7 bases between the two ends. The CDR3 has 14 amino acids. CDR3 amino acids: CASSLWGVNTEAFF. CDR3 DNA: TGTGCCAGCAGCTTATGGGGAGTGAACACTGAAGCTTTCTTT.

The V gene is TRBV7-8, the J gene TRBJ1-6; 7 bases map to TRBD1. The V gene's germline CDR1 is SGHVS and CDR2 FQNEAQ. The CDR3 consists of 14 residues. Trimming took 4 bases from V and 10 from J; bases not matched to a gene: 7. In DNA form, the CDR3 reads TGTGCCAGCAGCTCCACAGGGGCAGGGTCACCCCTCCACTTT. It encodes CASSSTGAGSPLHF.

This clone was seen only a few times. This sequence joins TRBV11-3 and TRBJ2-5; D is possibly TRBD2 (6 bases). Deletions cut 1 base from V and 5 bases from J, with 11 bases between. Germline CDR1 is SGHNT and CDR2 is YENEEA. The CDR3 length is 14 residues. The CDR3: CASSLGTGVETQYF. The CDR3 DNA follows: TGTGCCAGCAGCTTAGGCACGGGGGTTGAGACCCAGTACTTC. The entire variable domain, with the rest obtained from reference TRBV11-3 and TRBJ2-5, is as follows: EAGVVQSPRYKIIEKKQPVAFWCNPISGHNTLYWYLQNLGQGPELLIRYENEEAVDDSQLPKDRFSAERLKGVDSTLKIQPAELGDSAVYLCASSLGTGVETQYFGPGTRLLVL.

This sequence joins TRBV5-1 and TRBJ1-1; D is perhaps TRBD1 (5 bases). This CDR3 is 15 amino acids long. With 1 base removed from V and 1 base from J, the gap between germline ends came to 11 bases. Germline loops: CDR1 SGHRS, CDR2 YFSETQ. The CDR3 nucleotides read TGCGCCAGCAGCTTGCGGCAGGGCACGAACACTGAAGCTTTCTTT. This codes for CASSLRQGTNTEAFF.

The CDR3 DNA reads TGTGCCAGCAGGCATCCAGGACAGCTCTATGGCTACACCTTC. Translated: CASRHPGQLYGYTF. The chain uses TRBV28 and TRBJ1-2; tentative D call: TRBD1 (6 bases). The CDR3 totals 14 residues. Germline V gene data show CDR1 as MDHEN and CDR2 as SYDVKM. V shed 6 bases and J shed 4 bases, with 15 bases lying between them.

The chain uses TRBV11-3 and TRBJ1-4; 7 nucleotides line up with TRBD1. The CDR3 covers 17 residues. V dropped 4 bases and J dropped 0; count of bases not matched to a gene: 8. The germline gives CDR1 SGHNT, CDR2 YENEEA. DNA for the CDR3: TGTGCCAGCAGCTCCGGGACAGACTTTGCAACTAATGAAAAACTGTTTTTT. Its translation: CASSSGTDFATNEKLFF.

This chain uses TRBV11-2 with TRBJ1-5, with D possibly matching TRBD1 (6 bases). This CDR3 spans 14 amino acids. CDR1 is SGHAT, CDR2 FQNNGV, per germline. Trimming removed 0 bases at V and 6 bases at J, with 9 bases between. CDR3 loop: CASSLELGAQPQHF. DNA of the CDR3: TGTGCCAGCAGCTTAGAGTTGGGGGCTCAGCCCCAGCATTTT.

The rearrangement links TRBV2 to TRBJ2-1, with 10 bases matching TRBD1. The CDR3 has 15 amino acids. Germline-derived CDR1 and CDR2 are SNHLY and FYNNEI. V lost 7 bases, J lost 7 bases, and 10 bases stayed unmatched. The CDR3, as DNA: TGTGCCAGCAAGGCCGGGACAGGGGATCTGAATGAGCAGTTCTTC. The encoded protein is CASKAGTGDLNEQFF.

The CDR3 DNA reads as TGTGCCAGTCACCGGGACAGGAGCTACAATGAGCAGTTCTTC. This gives the protein CASHRDRSYNEQFF. J is TRBJ2-1 and V is TRBV2; TRBD1 agrees at 8 bases. The V gene's germline CDR1 is SNHLY and CDR2 FYNNEI. With 9 bases clipped from V and 3 bases from J, the junction kept 7 bases outside the gene matches. The CDR3 covers 14 residues. Looking up the rest from reference TRBV2 and TRBJ2-1 gives the full variable domain: EPEVTQTPSHQVTQMGQEVILRCVPISNHLYFYWYRQILGQKVEFLVSFYNNEISEKSEIFDDQFSVERPDGSNFTLKIRSTKLEDSAMYFCASHRDRSYNEQFFGPGTRLTVL.

DNA of the CDR3: TGTGCCAGCAGCTACTTGACAGGGGGCGCCGGGGAGCTGTTTTTT. It encodes CASSYLTGGAGELFF. The V and J genes are TRBV3-1 (or the pseudogene TRBV3-2) and TRBJ2-2; 10 positions agree with TRBD1. Trimming at V came to 5 bases and at J to 6 bases, leaving 6 bases not matched to a gene. Germline V gene sequence: CDR1 LGHDT, CDR2 YNNKEL (reference sequence). The CDR3 consists of 15 residues.

This sequence joins TRBV3-1 (or the pseudogene TRBV3-2) and TRBJ2-7; the D is unclear. CDR1 is LGHDT, CDR2 YNNKEL, per germline (reference sequence). Trimming removed 0 bases at V and 2 bases at J, with 11 bases between. The CDR3 sequence is 15 residues long. CDR3 sequence reads: CASSQEPVNTYEQYF. The CDR3 region has the DNA TGTGCCAGCAGCCAAGAACCAGTTAACACCTACGAGCAGTACTTC.

In its sample, this clone was seen once. The chain joins TRBV6-6 to TRBJ2-3; TRBD2 matches 8 bases. This CDR3 comprises 15 residues. Germline loops: CDR1 MNHNY, CDR2 SVGAGI (reference sequence). The ends lost 4 bases at V and 0 bases at J; junction bases unmatched: 3. The CDR3 loop reads CASSFGLASTDTQYF. CDR3 nucleotides: TGTGCCAGCAGTTTCGGACTAGCAAGCACAGATACGCAGTATTTT.

The V call is TRBV5-4, the J call TRBJ2-5, with 8 positions matching TRBD1. The length of the CDR3 is 16 residues. Germline-derived CDR1 and CDR2 are SGHNT and YYREEE (reference sequence). V was pared by 2 bases and J by 0 bases, with 6 bases of the junction left unmatched. CDR3 coding DNA: TGTGCCAGCAGCTTTAAAACAGGGGGTTACCAAGAGACCCAGTACTTC. Its translation: CASSFKTGGYQETQYF.

The V gene is TRBV7-3, the J gene TRBJ1-3, with D tentatively TRBD1 (5 bases). The ends were cut back, 5 bases at V and 4 bases at J, with 9 bases in the middle. CDR3 length equals 13 residues. Germline V gene data show CDR1 as SGHTA and CDR2 as FQGTGA. Here the CDR3 reads CASSENRGNTIYF. The CDR3 DNA is TGTGCCAGCAGCGAGAACAGGGGAAACACCATATATTTT.

This rearrangement joins TRBV3-1 (or the pseudogene TRBV3-2) to TRBJ1-2, with 11 positions matching TRBD1. Germline-derived CDR1 and CDR2 are LGHDT and YNNKEL (reference sequence). J gave up 3 bases and V 4 bases, and 7 bases lay outside the gene matches. The CDR3 loop spans 16 amino acids. This CDR3 reads CASSPGQGATYYGYTF. DNA for the CDR3: TGTGCCAGCAGCCCAGGACAGGGGGCGACCTACTATGGCTACACCTTC.